These T cell receptor beta chains were read from a single sample in a study of T cell responses to AZD1222 COVID-19 vaccine. Clones were read by immunoSEQ multiplex PCR, and TCRdb kept only the in-frame ones, dropping some. The data hold under 20,000 clones, with about four fifths observed a single time. The sample here was peripheral blood, taken 28 days after the second AZD1222 dose. The receptor source for this set is an adult who received the AZD1222 COVID-19 vaccine. Each CDR3 is given without its conserved first and last residue. The order of the fields is V gene, J gene, CDR3 protein.

TRBV5-1	TRBJ2-3	ASSLTGSRTDTQY
TRBV2	TRBJ1-5	ASSERIANQPQH
TRBV24-1	TRBJ2-3	ATSDGGGAGTDTQY
TRBV5-1	TRBJ2-7	ASSLYGRGLAVLEQY
TRBV9	TRBJ2-5	ASSVAETGGQTQY
TRBV9	TRBJ2-1	ASRPSGGEGNEQF
TRBV29-1	TRBJ2-1	SVEGTSGTLNEQF
TRBV7-2	TRBJ2-1	ASSSQRYNEQF
TRBV7-2	TRBJ1-6	ASSPGTLGNSPLH
TRBV7-9	TRBJ2-7	ASSFSSANKT
TRBV30	TRBJ1-5	AWSLEGYQPQH
TRBV18	TRBJ2-5	ASSLTVDRTQETQY
TRBV27	TRBJ1-1	ASSPTPRSSNTEAF
TRBV7-9	TRBJ2-3	ASSPTPTTTDTQY
TRBV5-1	TRBJ1-2	ASSLGLGSMVMDGYT